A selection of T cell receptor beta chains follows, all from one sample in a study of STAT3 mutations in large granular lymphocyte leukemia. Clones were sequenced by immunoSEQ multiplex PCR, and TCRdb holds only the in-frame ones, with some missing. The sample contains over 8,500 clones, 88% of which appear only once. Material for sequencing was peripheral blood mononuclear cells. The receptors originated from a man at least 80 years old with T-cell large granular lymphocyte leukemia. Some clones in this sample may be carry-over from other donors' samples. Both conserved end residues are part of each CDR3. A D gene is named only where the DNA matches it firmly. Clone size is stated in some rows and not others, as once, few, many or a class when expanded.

CDR3aa: CASSQVGQIYEQYF
CDR3nt: TGCGCCAGCAGCCAAGTCGGGCAGATCTACGAGCAGTACTTC
v_gene: TRBV4-1
abundance: .
j_gene: TRBJ2-7
d_gene: .

CDR3aa: CASSLGWTGVAEQYF
CDR3nt: TGTGCCAGCAGCTTGGGTTGGACAGGGGTAGCCGAGCAGTACTTC
v_gene: TRBV5-5
abundance: .
j_gene: TRBJ2-7
d_gene: TRBD1

CDR3aa: CASRDGQGDYGYTF
CDR3nt: TGTGCCAGCAGGGACGGACAGGGGGACTATGGCTACACCTTC
v_gene: TRBV27
abundance: .
j_gene: TRBJ1-2
d_gene: TRBD1

CDR3aa: CASSSASNSYNEQFF
CDR3nt: TGTGCCAGCAGTTCAGCCAGCAACTCCTACAATGAGCAGTTCTTC
v_gene: TRBV6-5
abundance: few
j_gene: TRBJ2-1
d_gene: .

CDR3aa: CASSQDWKSQETQYF
CDR3nt: TGCGCCAGCAGCCAAGATTGGAAAAGTCAAGAGACCCAGTACTTC
v_gene: TRBV4-3
abundance: .
j_gene: TRBJ2-5
d_gene: .

CDR3aa: CASSDMGQGNQPQHF
CDR3nt: TGTGCCAGCAGTGATATGGGACAGGGTAATCAGCCCCAGCATTTT
v_gene: TRBV2
abundance: .
j_gene: TRBJ1-5
d_gene: TRBD1

CDR3aa: CASSSQEDGYTF
CDR3nt: TGTGCCAGCAGCTCACAGGAGGATGGCTACACCTTC
v_gene: TRBV9
abundance: .
j_gene: TRBJ1-2
d_gene: .

CDR3aa: CASSPQGQGEYEQYF
CDR3nt: TGTGCCAGCAGCCCACAGGGACAGGGGGAATACGAGCAGTACTTC
v_gene: TRBV7-9
abundance: .
j_gene: TRBJ2-7
d_gene: TRBD1

CDR3aa: CASSQDYSNYGYTF
CDR3nt: TGCGCCAGCAGCCAAGATTACAGCAACTATGGCTACACCTTC
v_gene: TRBV4-1
abundance: .
j_gene: TRBJ1-2
d_gene: .

CDR3aa: CASSLRGGAETQYF
CDR3nt: TGTGCCAGCAGCTTGAGGGGGGGGGCGGAGACCCAGTACTTC
v_gene: TRBV5-4
abundance: .
j_gene: TRBJ2-5
d_gene: .

CDR3aa: CASSLTGTGDVLTF
CDR3nt: TGTGCCAGCAGCTTGACCGGGACAGGGGACGTCCTGACTTTC
v_gene: TRBV5-4
abundance: .
j_gene: TRBJ2-6
d_gene: TRBD1

CDR3aa: CASSRDIRGNSPLHF
CDR3nt: TGTGCCAGCAGTCGGGACATCCGGGGAAATTCACCCCTCCACTTT
v_gene: TRBV6-5
abundance: .
j_gene: TRBJ1-6
d_gene: .

CDR3aa: CASGLISNQPQHF
CDR3nt: TGTGCCAGCGGACTTATTAGCAATCAGCCCCAGCATTTT
v_gene: TRBV6-1
abundance: .
j_gene: TRBJ1-5
d_gene: .

CDR3aa: CASSLGLYEEGGNTIYF
CDR3nt: TGTGCCAGCAGCTTAGGCCTCTACGAGGAGGGCGGAAACACCATATATTTT
v_gene: TRBV7-9
abundance: once
j_gene: TRBJ1-3
d_gene: .

CDR3aa: CASRVGASYGYTF
CDR3nt: TGTGCCAGTAGGGTGGGGGCGAGCTATGGCTACACCTTC
v_gene: TRBV19
abundance: .
j_gene: TRBJ1-2
d_gene: .

CDR3aa: CASSLSPGMNYGYTF
CDR3nt: TGTGCCAGCAGCCTTTCCCCAGGAATGAACTATGGCTACACCTTC
v_gene: TRBV7-2
abundance: .
j_gene: TRBJ1-2
d_gene: .

CDR3aa: CASSDSRGGGTGELFF
CDR3nt: TGTGCCAGCAGTGACTCACGCGGGGGGGGTACCGGGGAGCTGTTTTTT
v_gene: TRBV6-6
abundance: .
j_gene: TRBJ2-2
d_gene: TRBD2

CDR3aa: CASSPRSKAYEQYF
CDR3nt: TGTGCCTCCAGCCCCAGATCCAAAGCCTACGAGCAGTACTTC
v_gene: TRBV30
abundance: .
j_gene: TRBJ2-7
d_gene: .